This TCR beta chain was recovered during a study of regulatory T cells in long-lasting Graves disease. This clonotype came up a few times. The authors built TCR beta libraries using iRepertoire HTBI primers and Arm-PCR of CDR3 regions. MiXCR, run by TCRdb on the multiplex PCR reads, gives a single entry per CDR3 protein. The sample consists of around 420,000 distinct CDR3 sequences, over 14% of them appearing once. The CDR3 loop spans 18 amino acids. V lost 0 bases and J lost 6; bases outside the gene matches: 9. Looked up from germline, CDR1 is WSHSY and CDR2 is SAAADI. Time point meaning: newly diagnosed GD, antithyroid drugs for less than 3 months. PBMC-derived RNA was used for the TCR library. These data are also associated with another study on T cells in Graves' hyperthyroidism and ophthalmopathy. That work adds: Diagnostic decisions used clinical symptoms, serum thyroxine and TRAb, thyroid ultrasound and orbital computed tomography. TCR CDR3 regions were first amplified by RT-PCR with HTBI primers.

The specimen was peripheral blood mononuclear cells (PBMCs), collected at new diagnosis, from a patient treated with antithyroid drugs. This chain joins TRBV10-2 and TRBJ2-3; the match to TRBD2 covers 13 bases. The source is a woman aged 40 to 50 with Graves disease. CDR3 protein: CASSESAGTSGMGDTQYF. The CDR3 DNA reads TGCGCCAGCAGTGAGTCGGCGGGGACTAGCGGGATGGGGGATACGCAGTATTTT.